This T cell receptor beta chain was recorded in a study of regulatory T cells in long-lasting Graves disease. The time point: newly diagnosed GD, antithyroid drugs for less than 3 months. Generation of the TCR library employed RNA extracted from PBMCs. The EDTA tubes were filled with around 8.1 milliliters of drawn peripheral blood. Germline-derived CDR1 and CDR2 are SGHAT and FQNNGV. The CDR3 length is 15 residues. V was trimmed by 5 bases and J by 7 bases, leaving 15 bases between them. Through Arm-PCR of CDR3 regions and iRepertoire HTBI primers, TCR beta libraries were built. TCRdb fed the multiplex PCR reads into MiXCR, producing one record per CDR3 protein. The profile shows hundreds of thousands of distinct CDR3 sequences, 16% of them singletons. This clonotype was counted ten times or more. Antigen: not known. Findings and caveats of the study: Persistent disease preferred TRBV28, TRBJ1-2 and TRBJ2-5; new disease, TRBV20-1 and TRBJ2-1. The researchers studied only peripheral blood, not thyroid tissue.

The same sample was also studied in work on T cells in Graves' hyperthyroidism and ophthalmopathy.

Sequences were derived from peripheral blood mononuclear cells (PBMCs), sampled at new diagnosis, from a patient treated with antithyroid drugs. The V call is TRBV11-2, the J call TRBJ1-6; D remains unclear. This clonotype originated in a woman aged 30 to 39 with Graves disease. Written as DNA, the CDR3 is TGTGCCAGCAGCACCCCCCGGGCGAAGAATTCACCCCTCCACTTT. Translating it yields CASSTPRAKNSPLHF.